This T cell receptor (beta chain) was profiled in a study of cytomegalovirus exposure and HLA in healthy donors. The PCR was carried out with 60 Vbeta primers and 13 Jbeta primers. Only in-frame clones appear in the TCRdb table, and some are missing; sequencing was by immunoSEQ multiplex PCR. The data show about 130,000 clones, roughly 88% seen once. This CDR3 is 13 amino acids long. J gave up 8 bases and V 4 bases, and 3 bases lay outside the gene matches. CDR1 and CDR2 (germline): MNHEY, SVGAGI. Study-level points and caveats: Later examination showed HLA-associated TCR beta chains had greater clonal expansion than equally common others. The sole available immune exposure information was CMV serostatus.

A note on this clone: Antigen: not known.

The sample comprised PBMCs. The chain combines TRBV6-5 with TRBJ2-1, with 9 positions matching TRBD1. This clonotype originated in a man in his fifties or sixties in good health and CMV-seronegative. The CDR3 spells CASSFDRGYEQFF. Written as DNA, the CDR3 is TGTGCCAGCAGTTTCGACAGGGGGTATGAGCAGTTCTTC.